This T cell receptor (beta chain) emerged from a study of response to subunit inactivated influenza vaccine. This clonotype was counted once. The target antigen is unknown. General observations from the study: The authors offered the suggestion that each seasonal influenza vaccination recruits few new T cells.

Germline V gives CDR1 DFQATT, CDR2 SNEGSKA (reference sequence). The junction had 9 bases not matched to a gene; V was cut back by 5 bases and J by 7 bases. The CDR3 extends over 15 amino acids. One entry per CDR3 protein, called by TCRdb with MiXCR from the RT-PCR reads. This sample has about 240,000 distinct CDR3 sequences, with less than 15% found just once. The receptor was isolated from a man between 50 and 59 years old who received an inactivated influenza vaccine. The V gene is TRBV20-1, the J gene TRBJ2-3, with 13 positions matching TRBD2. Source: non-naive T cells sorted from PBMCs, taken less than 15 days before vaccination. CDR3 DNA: TGCAGTGCTTCTCGGACTAGCGGGAGTGCGAATACGCAGTATTTT. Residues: CSASRTSGSANTQYF.